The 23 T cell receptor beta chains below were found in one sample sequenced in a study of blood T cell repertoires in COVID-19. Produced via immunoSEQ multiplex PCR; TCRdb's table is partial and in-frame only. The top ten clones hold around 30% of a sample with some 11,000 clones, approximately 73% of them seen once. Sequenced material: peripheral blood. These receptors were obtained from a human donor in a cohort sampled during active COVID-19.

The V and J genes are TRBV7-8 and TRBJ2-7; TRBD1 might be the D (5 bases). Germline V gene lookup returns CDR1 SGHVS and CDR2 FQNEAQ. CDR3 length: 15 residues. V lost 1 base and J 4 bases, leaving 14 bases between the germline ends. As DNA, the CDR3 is TGTGCCAGCAGCTTAGGGGGCGGCAGATGGTACGAGCAGTACTTC. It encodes CASSLGGGRWYEQYF.

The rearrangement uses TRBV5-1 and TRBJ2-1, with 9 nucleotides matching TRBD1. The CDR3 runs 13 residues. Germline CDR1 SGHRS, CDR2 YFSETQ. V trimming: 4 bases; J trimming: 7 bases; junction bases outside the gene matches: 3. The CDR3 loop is CASSPDRGNEQFF. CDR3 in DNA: TGCGCCAGCAGCCCGGACAGGGGAAATGAGCAGTTCTTC.

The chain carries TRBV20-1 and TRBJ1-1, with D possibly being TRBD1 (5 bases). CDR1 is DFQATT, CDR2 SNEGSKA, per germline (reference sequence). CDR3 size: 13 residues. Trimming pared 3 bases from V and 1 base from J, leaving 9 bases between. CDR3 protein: CSASRQKNTEAFF. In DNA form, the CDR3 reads TGCAGTGCTAGTCGACAGAAGAACACTGAAGCTTTCTTT.

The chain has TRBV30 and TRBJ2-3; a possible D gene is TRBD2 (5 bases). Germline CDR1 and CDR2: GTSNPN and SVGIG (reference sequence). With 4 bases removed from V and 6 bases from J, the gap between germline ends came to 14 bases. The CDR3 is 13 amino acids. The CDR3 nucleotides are TGTGCCTGGACCGGGGTATCCATGGATACGCAGTATTTT. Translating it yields CAWTGVSMDTQYF.

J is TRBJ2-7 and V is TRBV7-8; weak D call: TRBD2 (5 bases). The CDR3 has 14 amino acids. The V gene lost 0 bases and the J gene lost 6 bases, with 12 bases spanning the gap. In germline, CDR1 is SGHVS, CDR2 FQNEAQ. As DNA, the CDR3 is TGTGCCAGCAGCTTAGCGGGCTCGGGGTTCGAGCAGTACTTC. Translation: CASSLAGSGFEQYF.

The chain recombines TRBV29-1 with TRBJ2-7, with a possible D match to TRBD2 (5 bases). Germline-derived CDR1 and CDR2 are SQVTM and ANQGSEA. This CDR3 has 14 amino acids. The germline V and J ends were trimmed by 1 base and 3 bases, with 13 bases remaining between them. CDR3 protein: CSVEGRGLGYEQYF. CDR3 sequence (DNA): TGCAGCGTTGAAGGACGGGGTTTAGGCTACGAGCAGTACTTC.

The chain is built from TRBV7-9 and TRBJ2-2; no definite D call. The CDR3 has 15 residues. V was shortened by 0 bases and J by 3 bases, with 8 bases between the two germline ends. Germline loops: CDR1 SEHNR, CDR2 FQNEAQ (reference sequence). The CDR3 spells CASSLARQHTGELFF. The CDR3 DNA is TGTGCCAGCAGCTTAGCGAGGCAGCACACCGGGGAGCTGTTTTTT.

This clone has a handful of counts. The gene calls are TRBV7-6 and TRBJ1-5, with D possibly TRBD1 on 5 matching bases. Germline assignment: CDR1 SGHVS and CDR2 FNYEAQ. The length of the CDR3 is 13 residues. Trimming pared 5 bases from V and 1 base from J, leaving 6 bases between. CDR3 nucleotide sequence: TGTGCCAGCAGCCGACAGAGCAATCAGCCCCAGCATTTT. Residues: CASSRQSNQPQHF.

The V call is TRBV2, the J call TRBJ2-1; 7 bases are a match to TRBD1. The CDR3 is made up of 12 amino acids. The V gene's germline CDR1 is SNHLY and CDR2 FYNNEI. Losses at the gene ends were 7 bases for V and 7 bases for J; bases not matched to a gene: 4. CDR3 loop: CASKQGWNEQFF. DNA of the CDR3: TGTGCCAGCAAACAGGGGTGGAATGAGCAGTTCTTC. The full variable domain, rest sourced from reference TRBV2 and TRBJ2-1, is EPEVTQTPSHQVTQMGQEVILRCVPISNHLYFYWYRQILGQKVEFLVSFYNNEISEKSEIFDDQFSVERPDGSNFTLKIRSTKLEDSAMYFCASKQGWNEQFFGPGTRLTVL.

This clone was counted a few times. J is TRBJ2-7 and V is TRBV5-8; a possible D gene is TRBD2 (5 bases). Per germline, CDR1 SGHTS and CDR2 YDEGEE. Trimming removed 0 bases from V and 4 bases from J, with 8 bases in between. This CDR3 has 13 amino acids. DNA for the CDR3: TGTGCCAGCAGCTTGGTCCGGGGTTACGAGCAGTACTTC. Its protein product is CASSLVRGYEQYF.

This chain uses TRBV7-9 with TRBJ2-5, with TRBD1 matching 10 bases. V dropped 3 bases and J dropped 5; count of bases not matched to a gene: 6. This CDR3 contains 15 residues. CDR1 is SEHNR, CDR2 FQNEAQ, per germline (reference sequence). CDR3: CASSFGGQGWETQYF. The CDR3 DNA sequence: TGTGCCAGCAGCTTTGGGGGACAGGGGTGGGAGACCCAGTACTTC.

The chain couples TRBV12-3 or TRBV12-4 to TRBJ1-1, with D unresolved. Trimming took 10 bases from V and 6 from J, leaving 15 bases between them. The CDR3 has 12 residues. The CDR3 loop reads CATVGRRAEAFF. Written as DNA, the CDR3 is TGTGCCACGGTCGGGCGGAGGGCTGAAGCTTTCTTT.

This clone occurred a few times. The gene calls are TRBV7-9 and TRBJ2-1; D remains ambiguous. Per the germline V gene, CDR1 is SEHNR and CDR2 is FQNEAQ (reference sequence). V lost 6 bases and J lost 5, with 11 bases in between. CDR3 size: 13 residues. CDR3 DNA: TGTGCCAGCAGGGTAGCTTTTGACAATGAGCAGTTCTTC. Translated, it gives CASRVAFDNEQFF.

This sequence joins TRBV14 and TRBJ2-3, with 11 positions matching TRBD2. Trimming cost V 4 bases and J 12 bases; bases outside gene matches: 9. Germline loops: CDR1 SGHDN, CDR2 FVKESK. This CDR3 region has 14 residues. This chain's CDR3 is CASSPPGLAGPQYF. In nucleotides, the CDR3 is TGTGCCAGCAGCCCCCCCGGACTAGCGGGCCCCCAGTATTTT.

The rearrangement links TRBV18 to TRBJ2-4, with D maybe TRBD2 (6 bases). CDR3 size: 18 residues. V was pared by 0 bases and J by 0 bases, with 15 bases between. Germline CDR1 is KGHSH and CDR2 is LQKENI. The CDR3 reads CASSPPGLVAAAKNIQYF. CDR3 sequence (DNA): TGTGCCAGCTCACCACCGGGATTGGTAGCGGCAGCCAAAAACATTCAGTACTTC.

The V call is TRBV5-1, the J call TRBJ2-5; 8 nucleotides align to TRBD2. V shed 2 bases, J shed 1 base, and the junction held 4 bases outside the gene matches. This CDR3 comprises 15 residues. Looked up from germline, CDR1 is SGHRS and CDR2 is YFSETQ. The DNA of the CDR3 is TGCGCCAGCAGCTTTCGGGGGGGTGGCCAAGAGACCCAGTACTTC. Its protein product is CASSFRGGGQETQYF.

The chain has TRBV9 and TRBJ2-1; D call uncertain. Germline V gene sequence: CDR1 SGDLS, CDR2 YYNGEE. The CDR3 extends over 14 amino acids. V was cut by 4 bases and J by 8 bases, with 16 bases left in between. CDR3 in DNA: TGTGCCAGCAGCCCCGGTAACCCGAGCGATGAGCAGTTCTTC. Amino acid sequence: CASSPGNPSDEQFF. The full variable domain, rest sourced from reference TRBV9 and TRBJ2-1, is DSGVTQTPKHLITATGQRVTLRCSPRSGDLSVYWYQQSLDQGLQFLIQYYNGEERAKGNILERFSAQQFPDLHSELNLSSLELGDSALYFCASSPGNPSDEQFFGPGTRLTVL.

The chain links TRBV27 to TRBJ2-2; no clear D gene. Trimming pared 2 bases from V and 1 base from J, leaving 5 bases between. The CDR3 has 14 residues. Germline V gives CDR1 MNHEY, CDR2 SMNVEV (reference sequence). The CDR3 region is CASSLGQNTGELFF. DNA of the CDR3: TGTGCCAGCAGTTTAGGGCAGAACACCGGGGAGCTGTTTTTT.

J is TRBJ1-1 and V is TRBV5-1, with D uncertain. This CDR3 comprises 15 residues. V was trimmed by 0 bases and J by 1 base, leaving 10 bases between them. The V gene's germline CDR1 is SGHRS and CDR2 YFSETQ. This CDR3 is CASSLVPGANTEAFF. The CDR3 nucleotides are TGCGCCAGCAGCTTGGTGCCGGGAGCGAACACTGAAGCTTTCTTT.

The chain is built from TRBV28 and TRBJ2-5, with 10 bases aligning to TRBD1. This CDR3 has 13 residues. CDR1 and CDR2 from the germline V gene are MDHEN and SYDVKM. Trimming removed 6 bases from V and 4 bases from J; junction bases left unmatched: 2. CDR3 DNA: TGTGCCAGCAGCCGGACAGGGGGAGAGACCCAGTACTTC. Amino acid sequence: CASSRTGGETQYF.

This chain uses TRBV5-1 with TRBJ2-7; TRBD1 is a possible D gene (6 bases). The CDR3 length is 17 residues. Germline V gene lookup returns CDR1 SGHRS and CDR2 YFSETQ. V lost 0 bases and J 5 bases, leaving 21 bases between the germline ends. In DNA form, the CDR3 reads TGCGCCAGCAGCTTGGGGGACAAACGACTTCGTCAGGACGAGCAGTACTTC. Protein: CASSLGDKRLRQDEQYF.

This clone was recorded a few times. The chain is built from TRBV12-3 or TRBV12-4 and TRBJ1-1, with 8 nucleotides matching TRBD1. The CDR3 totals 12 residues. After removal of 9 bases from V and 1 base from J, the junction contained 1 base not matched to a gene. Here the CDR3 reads CASGTGNTEAFF. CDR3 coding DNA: TGTGCCAGTGGGACAGGGAACACTGAAGCTTTCTTT.

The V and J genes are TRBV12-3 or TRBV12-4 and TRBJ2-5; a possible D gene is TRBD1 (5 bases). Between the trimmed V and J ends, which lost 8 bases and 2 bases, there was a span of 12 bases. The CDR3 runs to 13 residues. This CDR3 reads CASGQGGQETQYF. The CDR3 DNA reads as TGTGCCAGCGGGCAGGGTGGACAAGAGACCCAGTACTTC.